Following are 3 T cell receptor beta chains from one sample sequenced in a study of regulatory T cells in long-lasting Graves disease. Time point described: newly diagnosed GD, antithyroid drugs for less than 3 months. There was RNA extracted from PBMCs, and the TCR library was made from it. Sequencing libraries for TCR beta were prepared with iRepertoire HTBI primers and Arm-PCR of CDR3 regions. TCRdb analysed the multiplex PCR reads with MiXCR anew, one entry per CDR3 protein. The top ten hold 16% of the sample, which has 400,000 to 450,000 distinct CDR3 sequences, about 15% seen once. The same data also contributed to another study, on T cells in Graves' hyperthyroidism and ophthalmopathy.

This material consisted of peripheral blood mononuclear cells (PBMCs), taken at new diagnosis, from a patient treated with antithyroid drugs. The receptors stem from a woman aged 25 to 45 with Graves disease.

This clonotype was seen at least ten times. The CDR3 ends on some other residue instead of the conserved phenylalanine or tryptophan, so this is likely a read error. The J gene is TRBJ2-5, the V gene TRBV11-2; the D gene is possibly TRBD2 (6 bases). V lost 5 bases and J 4 bases, leaving 11 bases between the germline ends. There are 13 residues in the CDR3. The germline V gene has CDR1 SGHAT and CDR2 FQNNGV. The CDR3 here is CASSGREAETQYL. In DNA, the CDR3 is TGTGCCAGCAGCGGCAGGGAGGCAGAGACCCAGTACCTC.

At least ten counts were recorded for this clonotype. The chain has TRBV28 and TRBJ1-4; D is ambiguous. This CDR3 has 15 residues. V was pared by 3 bases and J by 4 bases, with 12 bases between. Germline-derived CDR1 and CDR2 are MDHEN and SYDVKM. CDR3 nucleotide sequence: TGTGCCAGCAGTTTTACGAAGGAATATAATGAAAAACTGTTTTTT. It translates to CASSFTKEYNEKLFF.

This chain connects TRBV19 to TRBJ1-1; D remains unclear. Germline V gene data show CDR1 as LNHDA and CDR2 as SQIVND (reference sequence). This CDR3 has 17 amino acids. V dropped 3 bases and J dropped 5 bases, with 22 bases sitting between them. The CDR3 bases are TGTGCCAGTAGTATTATTGGCGACCACCTGAGTGGAACTGAAGCTTTCTTT. The encoded protein is CASSIIGDHLSGTEAFF.